These T cell receptor beta chains were read from a single sample in a study of T cells in Graves' hyperthyroidism and ophthalmopathy. TCRdb reanalysed the multiplex PCR reads using MiXCR and keeps one entry per CDR3 protein. The table includes around 690,000 distinct CDR3 sequences, 17% detected once. The sample comprised blood. The receptors here all came from a man aged 45-65 years with Graves' hyperthyroidism. Both conserved end residues are part of each CDR3. Each record gives: D gene, J gene, V gene, clone size, CDR3 protein, CDR3 DNA. D genes are given only for firm matches. Not all rows give a size; the values are once, few, many and, for expanded clones, a class.

TRBD2,TRBJ2-3,TRBV7-2,many,CASSMAGADTQYF,TGTGCCAGCAGCATGGCGGGGGCAGATACGCAGTATTTT
TRBD2,TRBJ2-3,TRBV28,-,CASRTGLGVTDTQYF,TGTGCCAGCAGAACCGGACTAGGTGTCACAGATACGCAGTATTTT
-,TRBJ2-3,TRBV28,-,CASSPAPSQGDTQYF,TGTGCCAGCAGTCCGGCCCCCTCCCAAGGAGATACGCAGTATTTT
TRBD1,TRBJ1-1,TRBV27,many,CASSSGDSYTEAFF,TGTGCCAGCAGTTCGGGGGACAGTTACACTGAAGCTTTCTTT
-,TRBJ2-5,TRBV29-1,many,CSVVAEGTLGETQYF,TGCAGCGTTGTGGCAGAAGGGACCCTGGGGGAGACCCAGTACTTC
TRBD2,TRBJ2-1,TRBV27,many,CASSLPGLAGVEQFF,TGTGCCAGCAGTTTACCGGGACTAGCGGGAGTTGAGCAGTTCTTC
TRBD2,TRBJ2-5,TRBV11-2,-,CASSLGGDSGSPETQYF,TGTGCCAGCAGCTTAGGGGGGGATAGCGGGAGCCCAGAGACCCAGTACTTC
-,TRBJ2-5,TRBV9,many,CASSVDLRAAGETQYF,TGTGCCAGCAGCGTAGACCTGAGGGCAGCCGGAGAGACCCAGTACTTC
TRBD2,TRBJ2-3,TRBV28,-,CASSVGLAGPSTDTQYF,TGTGCCAGCAGCGTGGGACTAGCGGGGCCCAGCACAGATACGCAGTATTTT
-,TRBJ2-3,TRBV27,many,CASSSRAYPSTDTQYF,TGTGCCAGCAGTTCTCGGGCCTACCCCAGCACAGATACGCAGTATTTT
-,TRBJ2-7,TRBV18,many,CASSPQSPYEQYF,TGTGCCAGCTCACCACAGTCCCCCTACGAGCAGTACTTC
-,TRBJ1-2,TRBV2,many,CASSDVGGYTF,TGTGCCAGCAGTGACGTGGGTGGCTACACCTTC
TRBD2,TRBJ2-7,TRBV10-3,many,CAIRGGRESYEQYF,TGTGCCATCCGAGGCGGGAGGGAGTCCTACGAGCAGTACTTC
TRBD2,TRBJ2-2,TRBV5-6,-,CASSLAGGGVTGELFF,TGTGCCAGCAGCCTAGCGGGAGGGGGTGTCACCGGGGAGCTGTTTTTT
TRBD2,TRBJ2-1,TRBV12-3/TRBV12-4,many,CASRSSSGRATNEQFF,TGTGCCAGCAGATCCTCTAGCGGGAGGGCCACGAATGAGCAGTTCTTC
TRBD2,TRBJ2-2,TRBV12-5,many,CASGLVPGTINTGELFF,TGTGCTAGTGGTTTGGTACCCGGGACTATCAACACCGGGGAGCTGTTTTTT
-,TRBJ1-4,TRBV6-2/TRBV6-3,-,CASSYEAGNEKLFF,TGTGCCAGCAGTTATGAGGCAGGGAATGAAAAACTGTTTTTT